These T cell receptor beta chains were read from a single sample in a study of blood T cells in healthy people across ages. A single record per CDR3 protein comes from TCRdb applying MiXCR to the 5' RACE reads. This table has roughly 800,000 distinct CDR3 sequences, roughly 60% appearing once. The sample was blood. These receptor sequences come from a man aged 25-40 years in good health. The CDR3 runs from the conserved cysteine through the conserved F or W. A D gene is named only where the DNA matches it firmly. The size of a clone is reported for some rows only, either as once, few or many, or as a class for expanded clones.

J gene: TRBJ1-6; clone size: few; CDR3 length: 14; V gene: TRBV10-3; D gene: .; CDR3 DNA: TGTGCCATCAGTGAAGACAGGTGGAATTCACCCCTCCACTTT; CDR3 protein: CAISEDRWNSPLHF
J gene: TRBJ2-5; clone size: few; CDR3 length: 10; V gene: TRBV2; D gene: .; CDR3 DNA: TGTGCCAGCCCCGAGAGGGGCCAGTACTTC; CDR3 protein: CASPERGQYF
J gene: TRBJ2-5; clone size: .; CDR3 length: 15; V gene: TRBV6-2/TRBV6-3; D gene: .; CDR3 DNA: TGTGCCAGCAGTTGGGACGCTCCTTTGGGGGAGACCCAGTACTTC; CDR3 protein: CASSWDAPLGETQYF
J gene: TRBJ2-1; clone size: .; CDR3 length: 17; V gene: TRBV4-3; D gene: TRBD2; CDR3 DNA: TGCGCCAGCAGCCAAGATATGGCTAGCGGGAGGAGGAATGAGCAGTTCTTC; CDR3 protein: CASSQDMASGRRNEQFF
J gene: TRBJ2-5; clone size: .; CDR3 length: 12; V gene: TRBV12-3/TRBV12-4; D gene: TRBD1; CDR3 DNA: TGTGCCAGCAGGTTACAGGGGTTGACCCAGTACTTC; CDR3 protein: CASRLQGLTQYF
J gene: TRBJ1-1; clone size: .; CDR3 length: 14; V gene: TRBV2; D gene: TRBD1; CDR3 DNA: TGTGCCAGCAGTGAGACAGGGAGTAACAATAGGGCTTTCTTT; CDR3 protein: CASSETGSNNRAFF
J gene: TRBJ2-1; clone size: .; CDR3 length: 13; V gene: TRBV28; D gene: .; CDR3 DNA: TGTGCCACCCTAGTGAGGTCCTACAATGAGCAGTTCTTC; CDR3 protein: CATLVRSYNEQFF
J gene: TRBJ1-1; clone size: .; CDR3 length: 14; V gene: TRBV27; D gene: .; CDR3 DNA: TGTGCCAGCAGTAAGAGTATTGTCAACACTGAAGCTTTCTTT; CDR3 protein: CASSKSIVNTEAFF
J gene: TRBJ2-5; clone size: few; CDR3 length: 14; V gene: TRBV2; D gene: TRBD1; CDR3 DNA: TGTGCCAGCAGTGAAGGGACAGGAGTAGAGACCCAGTACTTC; CDR3 protein: CASSEGTGVETQYF
J gene: TRBJ2-7; clone size: .; CDR3 length: 13; V gene: TRBV20-1; D gene: TRBD2; CDR3 DNA: TGCAGTGCCCGAGCGGGAGGGCCCTACGAGCAGTACTTC; CDR3 protein: CSARAGGPYEQYF
J gene: TRBJ1-1; clone size: .; CDR3 length: 13; V gene: TRBV2; D gene: .; CDR3 DNA: TGTGCCAGCAGTGCCCACATGAACACTGAAGCTTTCTTT; CDR3 protein: CASSAHMNTEAFF
J gene: TRBJ2-3; clone size: .; CDR3 length: 17; V gene: TRBV10-3; D gene: TRBD2; CDR3 DNA: TGTGCCATCGGATCAAAGCGGGGGGGCCTGTCAGCAGATACGCAGTATTTT; CDR3 protein: CAIGSKRGGLSADTQYF
J gene: TRBJ2-3; clone size: .; CDR3 length: 17; V gene: TRBV3-1; D gene: TRBD2; CDR3 DNA: TGTGCCAGCAGCCAAGATCTAGCGGCGGGAGAGGAAGATACGCAGTATTTT; CDR3 protein: CASSQDLAAGEEDTQYF
J gene: TRBJ2-7; clone size: .; CDR3 length: 13; V gene: TRBV20-1; D gene: .; CDR3 DNA: TGCAGTGCTACGCGCATGGGCTCCTACAAGCAGTACTTC; CDR3 protein: CSATRMGSYKQYF
J gene: TRBJ2-7; clone size: many; CDR3 length: 14; V gene: TRBV12-3/TRBV12-4; D gene: TRBD2; CDR3 DNA: TGTGCCAGCAGCAATAGCGGGAGGAACTACGAGCAGTACTTC; CDR3 protein: CASSNSGRNYEQYF
J gene: TRBJ2-1; clone size: .; CDR3 length: 19; V gene: TRBV7-8; D gene: TRBD1; CDR3 DNA: TGTGCCAGCAGCTTCGGTGACGGACGGGACAGGAGCTCCTACAATGAGCAGTTCTTC; CDR3 protein: CASSFGDGRDRSSYNEQFF
J gene: TRBJ1-5; clone size: few; CDR3 length: 14; V gene: TRBV6-1; D gene: TRBD1; CDR3 DNA: TGTGCCAGCAGCTTGGACAGGGCACTTCAGCCCCAGCATTTT; CDR3 protein: CASSLDRALQPQHF
J gene: TRBJ1-6; clone size: .; CDR3 length: 15; V gene: TRBV7-2; D gene: .; CDR3 DNA: TGTGCCGGCAGCCCCTCTGGGAGGGTGGCTTCACCCCTCCACTTT; CDR3 protein: CAGSPSGRVASPLHF
J gene: TRBJ2-7; clone size: once; CDR3 length: 16; V gene: TRBV6-2/TRBV6-3; D gene: TRBD2; CDR3 DNA: TGTGCCAGCAGCTCTCGTAGCGGGCGCTCCGGGGGTGAGCAGTACTTC; CDR3 protein: CASSSRSGRSGGEQYF
J gene: TRBJ2-5; clone size: .; CDR3 length: 13; V gene: TRBV29-1; D gene: TRBD2; CDR3 DNA: TGCAGCGGCTACCTAGCGGGAGTAGAGACCCAGTACTTC; CDR3 protein: CSGYLAGVETQYF
J gene: TRBJ2-7; clone size: few; CDR3 length: 15; V gene: TRBV4-3; D gene: TRBD1; CDR3 DNA: TGCGCCAGCAGCCAAGCCGGGACAGGGTACAACGAGCAGTACTTC; CDR3 protein: CASSQAGTGYNEQYF
J gene: TRBJ1-6; clone size: .; CDR3 length: 15; V gene: TRBV20-1; D gene: .; CDR3 DNA: TGCAGTGCTCCCCCAGCGGCTTCCGATAATCCACCCCTCCACTTT; CDR3 protein: CSAPPAASDNPPLHF
J gene: TRBJ1-4; clone size: .; CDR3 length: 16; V gene: TRBV7-2; D gene: TRBD1; CDR3 DNA: TGTGCCAGCAGCGACCACCGAAACAGGGGTCGTGAAAAACTGTTTTTT; CDR3 protein: CASSDHRNRGREKLFF
J gene: TRBJ1-2; clone size: .; CDR3 length: 14; V gene: TRBV3-1; D gene: .; CDR3 DNA: TGTGCCAGCAGCCAAGGATCCCAACTCTATGGCTACACCTTC; CDR3 protein: CASSQGSQLYGYTF
J gene: TRBJ2-7; clone size: .; CDR3 length: 16; V gene: TRBV5-6; D gene: TRBD2; CDR3 DNA: TGTGCCAGCAGCTATTGGCGGGGGTATCGCATCTACGAGCAGTACTTC; CDR3 protein: CASSYWRGYRIYEQYF
J gene: TRBJ2-1; clone size: few; CDR3 length: 15; V gene: TRBV28; D gene: TRBD1; CDR3 DNA: TGTGCCAGCAGTTGGGGACAGGGAATCTACAATGAGCAGTTCTTC; CDR3 protein: CASSWGQGIYNEQFF
J gene: TRBJ1-2; clone size: .; CDR3 length: 14; V gene: TRBV20-1; D gene: TRBD1; CDR3 DNA: TGCAGTGCTAGACGGGACAGGGGGCTAGGAGGCTACACCTTC; CDR3 protein: CSARRDRGLGGYTF
J gene: TRBJ2-7; clone size: once; CDR3 length: 15; V gene: TRBV7-3; D gene: TRBD1; CDR3 DNA: TGTGCCAGCAGCGTTGGACAGGGGACAGGAGACGAGCAGTACTTC; CDR3 protein: CASSVGQGTGDEQYF
J gene: TRBJ2-7; clone size: .; CDR3 length: 16; V gene: TRBV2; D gene: TRBD2; CDR3 DNA: TGTGCCAGCAGGGAGGGACTAGCGGTGAGCTCCTACGAGCAGTACTTC; CDR3 protein: CASREGLAVSSYEQYF
J gene: TRBJ2-7; clone size: .; CDR3 length: 15; V gene: TRBV9; D gene: .; CDR3 DNA: TGTGCCAGCAGCCCGCAGACAGGGACTATCTACGAGCAGTACTTC; CDR3 protein: CASSPQTGTIYEQYF
J gene: TRBJ2-1; clone size: .; CDR3 length: 18; V gene: TRBV15; D gene: TRBD2; CDR3 DNA: TGTGCCACCAGCAGCTGGACTAGCGGGAGGCTAGGGTACAATGAGCAGTTCTTC; CDR3 protein: CATSSWTSGRLGYNEQFF
J gene: TRBJ2-3; clone size: few; CDR3 length: 12; V gene: TRBV29-1; D gene: .; CDR3 DNA: TGCAGCGTTGCCTGGATGGGGGATACGCAGTATTTT; CDR3 protein: CSVAWMGDTQYF
J gene: TRBJ2-7; clone size: .; CDR3 length: 12; V gene: TRBV20-1; D gene: .; CDR3 DNA: TGCAGTGCCCGAGGACAGTCCTACGAGCAGTACTTC; CDR3 protein: CSARGQSYEQYF
J gene: TRBJ2-5; clone size: .; CDR3 length: 15; V gene: TRBV20-1; D gene: TRBD2; CDR3 DNA: TGCAGTGCCCCTCCAGCGGGGGGATCTCAAGAGACCCAGTACTTC; CDR3 protein: CSAPPAGGSQETQYF
J gene: TRBJ2-7; clone size: .; CDR3 length: 14; V gene: TRBV6-5; D gene: .; CDR3 DNA: TGTGCCAGCGGGGTACGGGAAACGGGTTACGAGCAGTACTTC; CDR3 protein: CASGVRETGYEQYF
J gene: TRBJ1-4; clone size: .; CDR3 length: 15; V gene: TRBV7-2; D gene: .; CDR3 DNA: TGTGCCAGCAGCAGAGAAGCTCGGGCGGATGAAAAACTGTTTTTT; CDR3 protein: CASSREARADEKLFF
J gene: TRBJ2-3; clone size: .; CDR3 length: 13; V gene: TRBV10-3; D gene: .; CDR3 DNA: TGTGCCATCAGGCCCTCGGCAGCAGATACGCAGTATTTT; CDR3 protein: CAIRPSAADTQYF
J gene: TRBJ2-1; clone size: .; CDR3 length: 11; V gene: TRBV12-3/TRBV12-4; D gene: .; CDR3 DNA: TGTGCCACCGCATCTTTTGGGGAGCAGTTCTTC; CDR3 protein: CATASFGEQFF
J gene: TRBJ2-5; clone size: .; CDR3 length: 21; V gene: TRBV4-2; D gene: .; CDR3 DNA: TGTGCCAGCAGCCGTTACCGGCCAAGATCGTCGGCGGGAACCCCCCAAGAGACCCAGTACTTC; CDR3 protein: CASSRYRPRSSAGTPQETQYF
J gene: TRBJ2-5; clone size: few; CDR3 length: 13; V gene: TRBV7-6; D gene: .; CDR3 DNA: TGTGCCAGCAGCCAGCCGGGGCAAGAGACCCAGTACTTC; CDR3 protein: CASSQPGQETQYF